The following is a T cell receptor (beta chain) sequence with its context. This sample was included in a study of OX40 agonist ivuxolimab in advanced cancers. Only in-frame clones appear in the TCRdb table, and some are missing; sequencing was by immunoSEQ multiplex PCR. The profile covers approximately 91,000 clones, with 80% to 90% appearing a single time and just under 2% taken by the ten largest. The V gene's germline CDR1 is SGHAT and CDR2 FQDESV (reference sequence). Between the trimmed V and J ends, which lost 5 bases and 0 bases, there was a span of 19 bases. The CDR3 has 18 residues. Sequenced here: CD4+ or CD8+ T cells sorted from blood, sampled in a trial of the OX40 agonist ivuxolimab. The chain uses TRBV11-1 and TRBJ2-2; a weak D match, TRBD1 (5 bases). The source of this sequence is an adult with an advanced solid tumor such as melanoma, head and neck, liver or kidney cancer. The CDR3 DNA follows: TGTGCCAGCAGCCCACCGACCACTGTAGGGGCGAACACCGGGGAGCTGTTTTTT. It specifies CASSPPTTVGANTGELFF.